The clone carrying this T cell receptor beta chain was counted at least ten times. Its antigen is unknown. This sample stems from a study of neurological immune-mediated disorders. Points from the study as a whole: HTLV-1-associated myelopathy displayed the greatest TCR clonal expansion, and multiple sclerosis exhibited the smallest, lower than that of healthy controls.

With 10-nucleotide random UMIs, 5'RACE was used to make the cDNA. MiXCR, applied by TCRdb to the 5' RACE reads, yields one record per CDR3 protein. The sample yields some 61,000 distinct CDR3 sequences, about 4.2% seen once. The receptor's source is a man aged 25-40 years with multiple sclerosis. What was sequenced was PBMCs.

The CDR3 protein is CASSDQGTYEQYF. CDR3 bases: TGTGCCAGCAGTGATCAGGGAACCTACGAGCAGTACTTC. This chain joins TRBV12-3 or TRBV12-4 and TRBJ2-7, with D tentatively TRBD1 (5 bases). The CDR3 runs 13 residues. The V end lost 5 bases, the J end lost 2 bases, and 10 bases lay between the germline ends.